The sequence of this TCR beta chain was determined in a study of OX40 agonist ivuxolimab in advanced cancers. This clone was seen just once. This CDR3 region has 14 residues. Germline CDR1 and CDR2: SGHNT and YENEEA. The V segment lost 4 bases and the J segment 4 bases; nucleotides outside the gene matches: 5. This table comes from immunoSEQ multiplex PCR, and its TCRdb copy is limited to in-frame clones, with some not included. The sample consists of 70,000 to 90,000 clones, approximately 84% of them appearing once. This chain connects TRBV11-3 to TRBJ2-3; TRBD2 aligns across 7 bases. The sample consisted of CD4+ or CD8+ T cells sorted from blood, taken in a trial of the OX40 agonist ivuxolimab. This clonotype originated in an adult with an advanced solid tumor such as melanoma, head and neck, liver or kidney cancer. This CDR3 is CASSWTGRADTQYF. For the CDR3, the DNA is TGTGCCAGCAGCTGGACGGGGAGGGCAGATACGCAGTATTTT.